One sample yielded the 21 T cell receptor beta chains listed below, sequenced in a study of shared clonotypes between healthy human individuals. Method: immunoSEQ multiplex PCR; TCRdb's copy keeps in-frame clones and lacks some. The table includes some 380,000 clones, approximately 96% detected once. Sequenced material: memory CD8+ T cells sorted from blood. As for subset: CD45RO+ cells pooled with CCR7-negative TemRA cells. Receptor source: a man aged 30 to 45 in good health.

In nucleotides, the CDR3 is TGTGCCAGCAGCCCAACCCCCTTCGGACAGGGAAAGAACACCGGGGAGCTGTTTTTT. Translating gives CASSPTPFGQGKNTGELFF. V and J are TRBV7-9 and TRBJ2-2; 8 bases are shared with TRBD1. The V gene end was trimmed by 5 bases and the J gene end by 1 base; junction bases not matched to a gene: 15. The germline gives CDR1 SEHNR, CDR2 FQNEAQ (reference sequence). This CDR3 is 19 amino acids long. The variable domain in full, with the rest retrieved from reference TRBV7-9 and TRBJ2-2, is DTGVSQNPRHKITKRGQNVTFRCDPISEHNRLYWYRQTLGQGPEFLTYFQNEAQLEKSRLLSDRFSAERPKGSFSTLEIQRTEQGDSAMYLCASSPTPFGQGKNTGELFFGEGSRLTVL.

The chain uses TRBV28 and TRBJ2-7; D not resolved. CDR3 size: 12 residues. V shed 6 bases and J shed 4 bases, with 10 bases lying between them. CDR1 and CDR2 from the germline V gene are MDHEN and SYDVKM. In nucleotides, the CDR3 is TGTGCCAGCAGACCCTCAAAGTACGAGCAGTACTTC. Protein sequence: CASRPSKYEQYF.

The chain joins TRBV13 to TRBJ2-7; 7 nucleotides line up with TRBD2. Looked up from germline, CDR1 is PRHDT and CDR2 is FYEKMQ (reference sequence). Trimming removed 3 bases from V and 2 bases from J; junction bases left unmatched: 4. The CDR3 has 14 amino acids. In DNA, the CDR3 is TGTGCCAGCAGCTTCGGGGGGAGGGCCTACGAGCAGTACTTC. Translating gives CASSFGGRAYEQYF.

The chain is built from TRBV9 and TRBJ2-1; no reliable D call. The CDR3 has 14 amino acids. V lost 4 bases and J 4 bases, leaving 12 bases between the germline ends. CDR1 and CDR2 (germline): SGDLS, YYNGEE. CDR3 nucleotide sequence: TGTGCCAGCAGCCCCCGGAGCGATTACAATGAGCAGTTCTTC. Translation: CASSPRSDYNEQFF.

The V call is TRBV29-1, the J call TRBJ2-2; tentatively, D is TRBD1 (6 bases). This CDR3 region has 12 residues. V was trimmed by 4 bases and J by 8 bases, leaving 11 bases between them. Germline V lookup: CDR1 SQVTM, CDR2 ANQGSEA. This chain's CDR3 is CSVVRGWGELFF. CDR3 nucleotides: TGCAGCGTTGTCAGGGGCTGGGGGGAGCTGTTTTTT.

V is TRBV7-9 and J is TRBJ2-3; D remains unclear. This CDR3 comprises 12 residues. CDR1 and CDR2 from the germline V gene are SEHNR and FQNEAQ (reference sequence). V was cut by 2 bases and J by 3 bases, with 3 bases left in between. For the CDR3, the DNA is TGTGCCAGCAGCTTACAAACAGATACGCAGTATTTT. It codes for CASSLQTDTQYF.

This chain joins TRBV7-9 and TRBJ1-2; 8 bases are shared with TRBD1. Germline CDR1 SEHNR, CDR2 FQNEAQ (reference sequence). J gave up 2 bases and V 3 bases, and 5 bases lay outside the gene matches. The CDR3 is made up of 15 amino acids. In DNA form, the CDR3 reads TGTGCCAGCAGCTTCGCGGCAGGGGGCAACTATGGCTACACCTTC. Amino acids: CASSFAAGGNYGYTF.

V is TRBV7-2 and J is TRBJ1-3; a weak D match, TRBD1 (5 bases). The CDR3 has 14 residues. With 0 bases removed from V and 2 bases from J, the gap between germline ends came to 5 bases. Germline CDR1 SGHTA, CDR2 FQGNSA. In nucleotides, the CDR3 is TGTGCCAGCAGCTTAGCAGGGGCTGGAAACACCATATATTTT. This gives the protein CASSLAGAGNTIYF. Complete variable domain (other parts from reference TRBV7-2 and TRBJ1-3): GAGVSQSPSNKVTEKGKDVELRCDPISGHTALYWYRQSLGQGLEFLIYFQGNSAPDKSGLPSDRFSAERTGGSVSTLTIQRTQQEDSAVYLCASSLAGAGNTIYFGEGSWLTVV.

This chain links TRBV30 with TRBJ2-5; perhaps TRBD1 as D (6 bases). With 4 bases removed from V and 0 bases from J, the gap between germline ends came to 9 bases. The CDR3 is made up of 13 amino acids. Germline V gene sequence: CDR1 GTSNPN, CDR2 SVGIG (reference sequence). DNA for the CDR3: TGTGCCTGGACTCGGACAGACCAAGAGACCCAGTACTTC. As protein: CAWTRTDQETQYF. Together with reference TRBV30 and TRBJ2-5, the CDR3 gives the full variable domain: SQTIHQWPATLVQPVGSPLSLECTVEGTSNPNLYWYRQAAGRGLQLLFYSVGIGQISSEVPQNLSASRPQDRQFILSSKKLLLSDSGFYLCAWTRTDQETQYFGPGTRLLVL.

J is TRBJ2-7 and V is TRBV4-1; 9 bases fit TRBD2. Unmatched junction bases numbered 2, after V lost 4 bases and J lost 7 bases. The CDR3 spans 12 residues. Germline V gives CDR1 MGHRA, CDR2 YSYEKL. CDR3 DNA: TGCGCCAGCAGCCTACTAGCGGGTGAGCAGTACTTC. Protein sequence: CASSLLAGEQYF.

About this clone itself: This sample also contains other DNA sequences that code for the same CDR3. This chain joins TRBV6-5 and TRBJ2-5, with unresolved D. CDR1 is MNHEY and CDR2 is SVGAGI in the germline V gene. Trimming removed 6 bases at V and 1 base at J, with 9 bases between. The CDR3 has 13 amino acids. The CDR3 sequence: CASSPGLQETQYF. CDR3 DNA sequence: TGTGCCAGCAGCCCCGGGCTCCAAGAGACCCAGTACTTC.

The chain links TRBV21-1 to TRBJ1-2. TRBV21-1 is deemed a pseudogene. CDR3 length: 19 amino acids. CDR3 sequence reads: CASSKDRQCRIVREDGYTF. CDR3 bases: TGTGCCAGCAGCAAGGATCGTCAGTGCAGGATAGTTCGAGAGGATGGCTACACCTTC.

CDR3 bases: TGTGCCAGCAGTGAAGCCTCTCCTGACTACGGTAAGATGAATGAGCAGTTCTTC. Its protein product is CASSEASPDYGKMNEQFF. The V gene is TRBV6-1, the J gene TRBJ2-1, with D possibly being TRBD2 (5 bases). V lost 0 bases and J lost 7, with 22 bases in between. CDR3 length: 18 residues. Germline V gene sequence: CDR1 MNHNS, CDR2 SASEGT.

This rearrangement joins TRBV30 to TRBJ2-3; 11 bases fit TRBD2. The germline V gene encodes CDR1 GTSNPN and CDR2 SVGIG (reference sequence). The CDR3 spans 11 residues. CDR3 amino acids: CARASGGTQYF. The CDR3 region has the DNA TGTGCAAGGGCTAGCGGGGGGACGCAGTATTTT.

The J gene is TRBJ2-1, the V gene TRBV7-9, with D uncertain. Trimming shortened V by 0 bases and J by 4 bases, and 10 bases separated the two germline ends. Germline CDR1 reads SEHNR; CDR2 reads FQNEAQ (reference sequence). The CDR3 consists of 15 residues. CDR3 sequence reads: CASSLAARVYNEQFF. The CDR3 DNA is TGTGCCAGCAGCTTAGCCGCAAGGGTGTACAATGAGCAGTTCTTC.

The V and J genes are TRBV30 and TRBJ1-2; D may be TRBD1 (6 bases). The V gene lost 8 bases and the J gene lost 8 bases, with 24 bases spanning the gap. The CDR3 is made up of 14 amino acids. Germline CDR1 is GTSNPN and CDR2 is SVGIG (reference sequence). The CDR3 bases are TGTGCCCGGGCCGCAGGGGCGGACAGAAGGGGCTACACCTTC. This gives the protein CARAAGADRRGYTF.

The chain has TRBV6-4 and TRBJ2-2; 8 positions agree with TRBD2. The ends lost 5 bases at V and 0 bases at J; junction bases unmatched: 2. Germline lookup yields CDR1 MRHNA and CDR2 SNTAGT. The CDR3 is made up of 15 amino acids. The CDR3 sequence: CASSNSGTNTGELFF. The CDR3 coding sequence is TGTGCCAGCAGTAATAGCGGGACGAACACCGGGGAGCTGTTTTTT.

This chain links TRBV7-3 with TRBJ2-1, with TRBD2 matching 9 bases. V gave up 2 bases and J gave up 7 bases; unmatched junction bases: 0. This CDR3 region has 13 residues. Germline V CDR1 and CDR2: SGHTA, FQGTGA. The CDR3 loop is CASSLAGGNEQFF. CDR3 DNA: TGTGCCAGCAGCTTAGCGGGAGGGAATGAGCAGTTCTTC.

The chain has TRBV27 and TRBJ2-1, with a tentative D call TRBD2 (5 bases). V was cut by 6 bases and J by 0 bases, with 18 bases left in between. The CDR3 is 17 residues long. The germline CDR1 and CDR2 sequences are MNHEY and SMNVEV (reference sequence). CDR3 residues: CASSPRRRTPSYNEQFF. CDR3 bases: TGTGCCAGCAGCCCAAGACGTAGGACTCCCTCCTACAATGAGCAGTTCTTC.

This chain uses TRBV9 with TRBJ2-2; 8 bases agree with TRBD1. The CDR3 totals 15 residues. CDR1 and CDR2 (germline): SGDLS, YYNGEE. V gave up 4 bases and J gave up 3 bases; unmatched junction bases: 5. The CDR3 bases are TGTGCCAGCAGCTTCCAGACAGGGGACACCGGGGAGCTGTTTTTT. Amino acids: CASSFQTGDTGELFF.

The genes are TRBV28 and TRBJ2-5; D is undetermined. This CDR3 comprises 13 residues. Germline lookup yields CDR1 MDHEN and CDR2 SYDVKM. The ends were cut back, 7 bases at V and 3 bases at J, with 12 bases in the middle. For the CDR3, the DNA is TGTGCCAGCAATTCCGGAATTAAAGAGACCCAGTACTTC. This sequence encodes CASNSGIKETQYF.